This T cell receptor beta chain emerged from a study of radiation and T cells in renal cell carcinoma. Time point in this sample: blood 2 weeks post-SBRT. This sample's treatment: 15 Gy SBRT to primary tumor, nephrectomy 4 weeks later. The germline V gene has CDR1 SGHRS and CDR2 YFSETQ. The CDR3 runs 14 residues. V lost 4 bases, J lost 0 bases, and 9 bases lay in between. TCRdb's table, derived via immunoSEQ multiplex PCR, lists solely in-frame clones and lacks some. The sample lists approximately 120,000 clones; around 81% were seen once. This chain uses TRBV5-1 with TRBJ2-3; the D gene is possibly TRBD1 (6 bases). Sequencing was performed on blood, taken from a patient whose treatment included radiotherapy and nephrectomy. The source is a man between 45 and 60 years old with renal cell carcinoma. DNA of the CDR3: TGCGCCAGCAGCCCTGGACAGAGCACAGATACGCAGTATTTT. Residues: CASSPGQSTDTQYF.